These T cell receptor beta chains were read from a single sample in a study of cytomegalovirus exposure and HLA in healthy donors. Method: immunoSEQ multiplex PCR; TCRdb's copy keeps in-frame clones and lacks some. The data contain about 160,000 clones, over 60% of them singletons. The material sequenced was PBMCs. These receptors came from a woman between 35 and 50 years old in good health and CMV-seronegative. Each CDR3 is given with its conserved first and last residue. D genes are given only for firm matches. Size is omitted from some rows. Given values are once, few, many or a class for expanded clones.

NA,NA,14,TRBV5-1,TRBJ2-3,TGCGCCAGCAGCCCGGGGGGCTTCACAGATACGCAGTATTTT,CASSPGGFTDTQYF
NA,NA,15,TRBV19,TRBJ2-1,TGTGCCAGTAGTGCCCTCCGGGGGACCTACAATGAGCAGTTCTTC,CASSALRGTYNEQFF
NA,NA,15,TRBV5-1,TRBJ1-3,TGCGCCAGCAGCTTGGCAGGGGTGTCTGGAAACACCATATATTTT,CASSLAGVSGNTIYF
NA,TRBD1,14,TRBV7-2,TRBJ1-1,TGTGCCAGCAGCAACGGACAGGGTAGGACTGAAGCTTTCTTT,CASSNGQGRTEAFF
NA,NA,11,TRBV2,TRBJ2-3,TGTGCCAGCGGGCAAACAGATACGCAGTATTTT,CASGQTDTQYF
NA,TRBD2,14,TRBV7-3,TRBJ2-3,TGTGCCAGCAGCTTATTAGCGGGGGCAGATACGCAGTATTTT,CASSLLAGADTQYF
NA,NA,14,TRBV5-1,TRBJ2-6,TGCGCCAGCAGGGGAGTTGGTGGGGCCAACGTCCTGACTTTC,CASRGVGGANVLTF
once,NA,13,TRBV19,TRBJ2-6,TGTGCCTCGGGGGTGTCTGGGGCCAACGTCCTGACTTTC,CASGVSGANVLTF
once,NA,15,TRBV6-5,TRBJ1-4,TGTGCCAGCAGCCCTGTATCGGGACTTTGGGAAAAACTGTTTTTT,CASSPVSGLWEKLFF
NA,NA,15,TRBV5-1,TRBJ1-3,TGCGCCAGCAGCGATCTACAGGGAGTTGGAAACACCATATATTTT,CASSDLQGVGNTIYF
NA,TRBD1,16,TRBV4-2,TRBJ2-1,TGTGCCAGCAGCCAGCCCGGGACAGGGGGTTACAATGAGCAGTTCTTC,CASSQPGTGGYNEQFF
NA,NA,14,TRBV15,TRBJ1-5,TGTGCCACCAGCAGAGATATCAGCGGGGAGCCCCAGCATTTT,CATSRDISGEPQHF
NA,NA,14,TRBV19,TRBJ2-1,TGTGCCAGTAGTATGGGACATAGCTTCAATGAGCAGTTCTTC,CASSMGHSFNEQFF
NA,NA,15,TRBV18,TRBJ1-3,TGTGCCAGCTCACCAGCCCGGACAGCTGGAAACACCATATATTTT,CASSPARTAGNTIYF
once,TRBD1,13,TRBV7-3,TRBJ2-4,TGTGCCAGCAGCAGGGACAGGGGGAACATTCAGTACTTC,CASSRDRGNIQYF
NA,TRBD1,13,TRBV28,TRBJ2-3,TGTGCCAGCAGGGGACAGAGCACAGATACGCAGTATTTT,CASRGQSTDTQYF